The source of this TCR beta chain is a study of CD8+ T cells in alopecia areata (dated by TCRdb to 2017 to 2018). About the study as a whole: Treated patients were enrolled in an open-label pilot trial of oral tofacitinib, 5 to 10 mg twice daily, for moderate-to-severe alopecia areata. Tofacitinib was administered for 6 to 18 months, and 6 months of follow-up off drug were then conducted to assess delayed response and recurrence. To study T cell clonal expansion in alopecia areata, the researchers applied high-throughput TCRbeta sequencing to both the C3H/HeJ mouse model and human patients. On the human side, TCRbeta sequencing was run on scalp tissue and on sorted CD4+ and CD8+ peripheral blood T cells from healthy controls and from alopecia areata patients with either patchy or totalis/universalis disease. Biopsies were taken from tofacitinib-treated patients at baseline and at 4 and 24 weeks of treatment, and a later scalp biopsy was taken in several of the tofacitinib-treated patients. Clonality in the scalp was compared among normal scalp (n=4), patchy alopecia areata scalp (n=8), and alopecia totalis/universalis scalp (n=8). RNA was obtained with the PAXgene miRNA kit for fixed scalp, the miRNeasy kit for PBMCs, and the RNeasy kit for mouse skin. TCRbeta CDR3 regions were amplified by immunoSEQ multiplex PCR using 35 Vbeta forward and 13 Jbeta reverse primers. Broader findings and caveats from the paper: Shared TCR sequences between patients were less evident than in mice, which may be partly attributable to HLA diversity in the patient population. Compared with normal scalp, lesional scalp, particularly in alopecia totalis/universalis, had higher clonality and more expanded CD8+ clones, which suggests antigenic drive. Scalp TCR repertoire analysis is complicated because resident alphabeta T cells in normal human skin are also sequenced, whereas mouse skin is dominated by gammadelta T cells.

In the germline V gene, CDR1 corresponds to SNHLY and CDR2 to FYNNEI. Trimming at the junction amounts to 6 bases on V and 3 bases on J, and the germline ends lie 9 bases apart. Including cysteine and phenylalanine, the CDR3 has 14 amino acids. The kept DNA is CDR3 alone, 42 bases in frame from the first base. The sample's time point label, decoded: baseline before oral tofacitinib. From alopecia areata patients, peripheral blood was collected along with lesional scalp punch biopsies. After PBMCs were isolated by density centrifugation and stained for CD3, CD4 and CD8, a FACSAria was used to sort CD4+ and CD8+ T cells. A word on this clone: Which antigen it targets is not known. The input lacks base qualities; no much larger clone sits a single base away.

The library relied on the immunoSEQ multiplex PCR assay. For TCR sequencing, RNA was extracted from every sample and reverse transcribed into cDNA to serve as template. SuperScript III was used to make first-strand cDNA, primed with a 2:1 mix of oligo-dT and random hexamers. A synthetic immune receptor repertoire was used to measure amplification bias, and any remaining bias was corrected computationally. From the authors' description of their analysis: After raw reads were preprocessed to remove errors, the CDR3 was defined following IMGT conventions as running from the conserved cysteine to phenylalanine. Clonality was calculated as 1 minus Shannon entropy normalized by log2 of the number of productive unique TCRs. Whether scalp clones were CD4 or CD8 was inferred by matching scalp TCRbeta sequences against CD4 and CD8 repertoires sorted from blood. TCRdb holds this immuneACCESS table with in-frame rearrangements only. Some clones are missing; in checked studies, unresolved V genes explain under half, and the rest has no known cause. The D gene and trimming were derived from the DNA, and the V and J assignments and clone size from that table. Present in this sample are around 140,000 clones, approximately 51% of which were seen just once. The leading ten clones occupy roughly 0.92% of the sample.

Rearrangement joined TRBV2 to TRBJ2-6; the D gene is possibly TRBD2, with 5 bases matching. This receptor was identified in a human donor with alopecia areata. This specimen consisted of CD4+ T cells sorted from blood, obtained at week 0. The DNA sequence is given as TGTGCCAGCAGCGAGGGTCTTGGGGCCAACGTCCTGACTTTC. Its translation reads: CASSEGLGANVLTF. Reference TRBV2 and TRBJ2-6 proteins supply the regions before and after the CDR3; the full variable domain is: EPEVTQTPSHQVTQMGQEVILRCVPISNHLYFYWYRQILGQKVEFLVSFYNNEISEKSEIFDDQFSVERPDGSNFTLKIRSTKLEDSAMYFCASSEGLGANVLTFGAGSRLTVL.